This T cell receptor (beta chain) comes out of a study of OX40 agonist ivuxolimab in advanced cancers. Only in-frame clones appear in the TCRdb table, and some are missing; sequencing was by immunoSEQ multiplex PCR. The sample shows about 91,000 clones, about nine tenths of them seen only once. The CDR3 totals 14 residues. The germline V gene has CDR1 GTSNPN and CDR2 SVGIG (reference sequence). The ends were cut back, 2 bases at V and 3 bases at J, with 12 bases in the middle. The source is an adult with an advanced solid tumor such as melanoma, head and neck, liver or kidney cancer. The material sequenced was CD4+ or CD8+ T cells sorted from blood, taken in a trial of the OX40 agonist ivuxolimab. V usage is TRBV30 and J usage is TRBJ2-3, with D possibly called TRBD1 or TRBD2 (5 bases each). The CDR3 loop is CAWSRGAETDTQYF. CDR3 sequence (DNA): TGTGCCTGGAGTAGAGGGGCCGAGACAGATACGCAGTATTTT.